The 7 T cell receptor beta chains below come from one sample, sequenced in a study of cytomegalovirus exposure and HLA in healthy donors. PCR involved 60 Vbeta and 13 Jbeta primers. Libraries were prepared by immunoSEQ multiplex PCR; TCRdb keeps only in-frame clonotypes and omits some of them. The data hold 110,000 to 150,000 clones, with roughly a tenth observed a single time. Sequences were obtained from PBMCs. The receptors derive from a male donor in good health and CMV-seronegative.

This clone was recorded a few times. The genes are TRBV6-6 and TRBJ2-5; 7 bases agree with TRBD2. The CDR3 sequence is 13 residues long. The germline CDR1 and CDR2 sequences are MNHNY and SVGAGI (reference sequence). V shed 6 bases, J shed 5 bases, and the junction held 6 bases outside the gene matches. The chain's CDR3 is CASRGGYYETQYF. For the CDR3, the DNA is TGTGCCAGCAGGGGAGGGTATTACGAGACCCAGTACTTC.

This clone has a handful of counts. V gene TRBV5-1 combines with J gene TRBJ1-3; TRBD1 is a possible D gene (5 bases). Germline values: CDR1 SGHRS, CDR2 YFSETQ. Trimming stripped 2 bases from V and 2 bases from J, with 11 bases between. The CDR3 sequence is 15 residues long. The CDR3 DNA sequence: TGCGCCAGCAGCTTCTGGGGACTTGCTGGAAACACCATATATTTT. Its protein product is CASSFWGLAGNTIYF.

This sequence joins TRBV5-5 and TRBJ2-5; D is unclear. V lost 3 bases, J lost 5 bases, and 8 bases lay in between. This CDR3 has 12 residues. The V gene's germline CDR1 is SGHKS and CDR2 YYEKEE (reference sequence). CDR3 DNA: TGTGCCAGCAGCTCTGGTCGGGAGACCCAGTACTTC. It translates to CASSSGRETQYF.

This clone occurred a few times. CDR3 in amino acids: CATTGDQETQYF. The CDR3 nucleotides are TGTGCCACTACAGGGGACCAAGAGACCCAGTACTTC. The rearrangement joins TRBV10-3 to TRBJ2-5; 7 bases are shared with TRBD1. Germline trimming cut 10 bases from V and 0 bases from J; bases unmatched to any gene: 2. Germline loops: CDR1 ENHRY, CDR2 SYGVKD. The CDR3 loop spans 12 amino acids.

The V call is TRBV9, the J call TRBJ2-1; the match to TRBD2 covers 8 bases. The germline gives CDR1 SGDLS, CDR2 YYNGEE. This CDR3 has 16 residues. V shed 0 bases, J shed 3 bases, and the junction held 5 bases outside the gene matches. CDR3 loop: CASSVEKRGRYNEQFF. CDR3 coding DNA: TGTGCCAGCAGCGTAGAGAAGCGGGGGCGCTACAATGAGCAGTTCTTC.

The gene calls are TRBV7-3 and TRBJ2-2; 7 nucleotides match TRBD2. CDR1 and CDR2 from the germline V gene are SGHTA and FQGTGA. V was pared by 5 bases and J by 2 bases, with 8 bases of the junction left unmatched. The CDR3 has 16 residues. In nucleotides, the CDR3 is TGTGCCAGCAGCCCCCTCGGCGGGAGCAACACCGGGGAGCTGTTTTTT. This codes for CASSPLGGSNTGELFF. Complete variable domain (other parts from reference TRBV7-3 and TRBJ2-2): GAGVSQTPSNKVTEKGKYVELRCDPISGHTALYWYRQSLGQGPEFLIYFQGTGAADDSGLPNDRFFAVRPEGSVSTLKIQRTERGDSAVYLCASSPLGGSNTGELFFGEGSRLTVL.

The chain carries TRBV9 and TRBJ1-1; no firm D call. The CDR3 sequence is 14 residues long. Trimming cost V 3 bases and J 1 base, with 10 bases left between them. The germline gives CDR1 SGDLS, CDR2 YYNGEE. The chain's CDR3 is CASSAQTKNTEAFF. The DNA of the CDR3 is TGTGCCAGCAGCGCCCAAACAAAGAACACTGAAGCTTTCTTT.